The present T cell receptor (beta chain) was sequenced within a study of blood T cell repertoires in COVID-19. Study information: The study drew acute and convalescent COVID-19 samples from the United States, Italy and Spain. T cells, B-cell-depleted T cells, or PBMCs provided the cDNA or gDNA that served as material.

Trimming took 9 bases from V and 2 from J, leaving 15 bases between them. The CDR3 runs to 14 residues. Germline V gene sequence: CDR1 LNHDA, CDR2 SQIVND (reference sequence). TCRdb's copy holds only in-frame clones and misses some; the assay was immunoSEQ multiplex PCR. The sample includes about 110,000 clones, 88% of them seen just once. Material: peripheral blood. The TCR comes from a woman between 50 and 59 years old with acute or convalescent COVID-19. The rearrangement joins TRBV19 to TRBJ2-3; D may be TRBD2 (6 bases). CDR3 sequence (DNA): TGTGCCAGCCGGGACTTCCAGTCCACAGATACGCAGTATTTT. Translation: CASRDFQSTDTQYF.